Listed below are T cell receptor beta chains from one sample, sequenced in a study of blood T cell repertoires in COVID-19. The data were produced by immunoSEQ multiplex PCR, yet TCRdb's version contains in-frame clones alone and is incomplete. The data contain 90,000 or so clones, approximately 90% of them singletons. Sequenced input: peripheral blood. All receptors come from a woman in her fifties or sixties with COVID-19, enrolled during active disease. Both conserved end residues are part of each CDR3. Fields, in order: clone size, J gene, V gene, D gene, CDR3 DNA, CDR3 protein. D genes are given only for firm matches. A row's size may be missing; if present it is once, few, many or a size class.

.,TRBJ2-5,TRBV7-2,.,TGTGCCAGCAGTCGGGGGGCTCAGGAGACCCAGTACTTC,CASSRGAQETQYF
.,TRBJ2-7,TRBV4-3,TRBD1,TGCGCCAGCAGCCAAGGCAGGGGGCTTGTTTACGAGCAGTACTTC,CASSQGRGLVYEQYF
.,TRBJ2-1,TRBV29-1,TRBD1,TGCAGCGGTTGGACAGGTGTCGATGAGCAGTTCTTC,CSGWTGVDEQFF
.,TRBJ1-2,TRBV19,.,TGTGCCAGTAGTGGACAGCTTTCCCATGGCTACACCTTC,CASSGQLSHGYTF
.,TRBJ2-6,TRBV7-2,.,TGTGCCAGCAGCTTATTCGGGGCTGGGGCCAACGTCCTGACTTTC,CASSLFGAGANVLTF
.,TRBJ2-5,TRBV2,.,TGTGCCAGCAGTGAAAACCGGGTAGGGGTAGAGACCCAGTACTTC,CASSENRVGVETQYF
.,TRBJ2-2,TRBV5-1,TRBD1,TGCGCCAGCAGCCAACATAGCAGGGGGCTTCTGAGAGGCTCCGGGGAGCTGTTTTTT,CASSQHSRGLLRGSGELFF
.,TRBJ1-4,TRBV4-2,TRBD1,TGTGCCAGCAGCCAGGGGACCGGGACAGGGGAAGATGAAAAACTGTTTTTT,CASSQGTGTGEDEKLFF
.,TRBJ1-5,TRBV5-8,TRBD1,TGTGCCAGCAGACCAAGACAGGGCTTAAGCAATCAGCCCCAGCATTTT,CASRPRQGLSNQPQHF
.,TRBJ1-4,TRBV7-9,.,TGTGCCAGCAGCCGTCGAGCAACTAATGAAAAACTGTTTTTT,CASSRRATNEKLFF
once,TRBJ2-1,TRBV9,TRBD1,TGTGCCAGCAGCGCGGGACAGGGGAATTACAATGAGCAGTTCTTC,CASSAGQGNYNEQFF
.,TRBJ1-1,TRBV19,TRBD1,TGTGCCAGTAGTCCCAAACGACAGGGGGTAACTCAAGCTTTCTTT,CASSPKRQGVTQAFF
.,TRBJ1-2,TRBV7-9,.,TGTGCCAGCAGCTTTCCCGGTGGAGGGAGCTATGGCTACACCTTC,CASSFPGGGSYGYTF
.,TRBJ1-1,TRBV4-3,.,TGCGCCAGCAGCCAAGACAGAATGAACACTGAAGCTTTCTTT,CASSQDRMNTEAFF
.,TRBJ2-5,TRBV9,TRBD2,TGTGCCAGCAGCGTAGAAGCGGGGGCGCCCACCCAGTACTTC,CASSVEAGAPTQYF
.,TRBJ1-2,TRBV3-1/TRBV3-2,.,TGTGCCAGCAGCCAATTACGGGGCTATGGCTACACCTTC,CASSQLRGYGYTF
.,TRBJ1-4,TRBV21-1,.,TGTGCCAGCAGCAGGGACAGGGATGAAAAACTGTTTTTT,CASSRDRDEKLFF
.,TRBJ2-7,TRBV5-1,.,TGCGCCAGCAGCGGGCCCCGGGGGACCACTTGGGAGCAGTACTTC,CASSGPRGTTWEQYF
.,TRBJ1-6,TRBV9,TRBD1,TGTGCCAGCAGCGGACAGGGAGGCTCACCCCTCCACTTT,CASSGQGGSPLHF
.,TRBJ2-2,TRBV7-2,TRBD1,TGTGCCAGCAGCTCTATCACAGGGGCCACCGGGGAGCTGTTTTTT,CASSSITGATGELFF
.,TRBJ2-3,TRBV7-8,.,TGTGCCAGCAGCACCGATTTAGACAGGTACACAGATACGCAGTATTTT,CASSTDLDRYTDTQYF
.,TRBJ1-2,TRBV28,.,TGTGCCAGCAGTTTACCCACAGACCATGGCTACACCTTC,CASSLPTDHGYTF
once,TRBJ2-5,TRBV5-4,.,TGTGCCAGCAGCGTCCAGGGTACAGAAGAGACCCAGTACTTC,CASSVQGTEETQYF
.,TRBJ2-6,TRBV18,.,TGTGCCAGCTCGCCACCAAACCTCGACAGTCTCCTCTCTGGGGCCAACGTCCTGACTTTC,CASSPPNLDSLLSGANVLTF
.,TRBJ1-5,TRBV6-5,TRBD1,TGTGCCAGCAGTTCCCGGACAGGTCTCCATCAGCCCCAGCATTTT,CASSSRTGLHQPQHF
.,TRBJ1-1,TRBV4-1,.,TGCGCCAGCAGCCCCAGGGTGAACACTGAAGCTTTCTTT,CASSPRVNTEAFF
.,TRBJ2-5,TRBV12-3/TRBV12-4,.,TGTGCCAGCAGTTTAGTTTTACAGGCCCAGTACTTC,CASSLVLQAQYF
.,TRBJ1-5,TRBV6-2/TRBV6-3,TRBD1,TGTGCCAGCAGCCGGGGACAGAACAATCAGCCCCAGCATTTT,CASSRGQNNQPQHF
.,TRBJ2-3,TRBV7-3,TRBD2,TGTGCCAGCAGCTCAGGACTAGCGGGGGGTATCACAGATACGCAGTATTTT,CASSSGLAGGITDTQYF
.,TRBJ1-3,TRBV7-9,.,TGTGCCAGCAGCCGGACACTCTCTGGAAACACCATATATTTT,CASSRTLSGNTIYF
.,TRBJ2-3,TRBV5-1,TRBD2,TGCGCCAGCAGCCCCGGACTAGCGGCTAGCACAGATACGCAGTATTTT,CASSPGLAASTDTQYF
.,TRBJ1-4,TRBV19,TRBD1,TGTGCCAGTAGTGCGATCCACAGGGGCCAAGGGGAAAAACTGTTTTTT,CASSAIHRGQGEKLFF
once,TRBJ2-5,TRBV2,.,TGTGCCAGCAGCCAGCGAACAGGCGGAGAGACCCAGTACTTC,CASSQRTGGETQYF
.,TRBJ2-5,TRBV19,.,TGTGCCAGTAGTATAGGAGGAGAGACCCAGTACTTC,CASSIGGETQYF
few,TRBJ2-7,TRBV19,.,TGTGCCAGTAGTATAGTCAAGGGGAAGCAGTACTTC,CASSIVKGKQYF
.,TRBJ1-3,TRBV5-1,.,TGCGCCAGCAGCCCGGGACAACAGAATGGCGCCATATATTTT,CASSPGQQNGAIYF
.,TRBJ2-7,TRBV19,.,TGTGCCAGCCTGACACACCCGTGCGACGAGCAGTACTTC,CASLTHPCDEQYF
.,TRBJ2-4,TRBV30,.,TGTGCCTGGAGTGTCTTTGCGGGAACCCGGGGAAACATTCAGTACTTC,CAWSVFAGTRGNIQYF
.,TRBJ1-5,TRBV7-2,.,TGTGCCAGCCGCCTCGGGGTGAGCAATCAGCCCCAGCATTTT,CASRLGVSNQPQHF
.,TRBJ1-2,TRBV7-9,.,TGTGCCAGCAGCTTAGACGGAGCTAACTATGGCTACACCTTC,CASSLDGANYGYTF
once,TRBJ2-1,TRBV28,TRBD2,TGTGCCAGCAGCCCGACTAGCGGGGGGAACAATGAGCAGTTCTTC,CASSPTSGGNNEQFF
.,TRBJ2-7,TRBV30,.,TGTGCCTTGTCGGGGATAAGCTCCTACGAGCAGTACTTC,CALSGISSYEQYF
.,TRBJ2-7,TRBV7-9,.,TGTGCCAGCAGGCAGGACTACTACGAGCAGTACTTC,CASRQDYYEQYF
.,TRBJ2-1,TRBV5-1,.,TGCGCCACCGCAGAGGGCACTGGCTCCTACAATGAGCAGTTCTTC,CATAEGTGSYNEQFF
.,TRBJ1-5,TRBV27,.,TGTGCCAGCAGTTTTGAGGGCTCTCAGCCCCAGCATTTT,CASSFEGSQPQHF
.,TRBJ1-1,TRBV5-1,.,TGCGCCAGCGCAGGAATCGGAGGTTTGGGCACTGAAGCTTTCTTT,CASAGIGGLGTEAFF
.,TRBJ2-7,TRBV2,.,TGTGCCAGCAGTCTGCGGCCAGCAAGATACTCGGAGCAGTACTTC,CASSLRPARYSEQYF
.,TRBJ2-5,TRBV6-6,.,TGTGCCAGCAGTAACACGTCTCCAGAGACCCAGTACTTC,CASSNTSPETQYF
once,TRBJ2-7,TRBV7-8,TRBD1,TGTGCCAGCACCTCACTGGGACAGTCCTACGAGCAGTACTTC,CASTSLGQSYEQYF
.,TRBJ2-7,TRBV29-1,TRBD2,TGCAGCGTTAGTGCTAGCGGGGGCTACGAGCAGTACTTC,CSVSASGGYEQYF
.,TRBJ2-7,TRBV18,TRBD1,TGTGCCAGCTCACCGATGGGGTCCGGGACAGGGGCCCACGAGCAGTACTTC,CASSPMGSGTGAHEQYF
.,TRBJ2-1,TRBV7-9,.,TGTGCCAGCAGCTTTTTGGTTGGGGGGAAGGAGCAGTTCTTC,CASSFLVGGKEQFF
.,TRBJ1-2,TRBV21-1,.,TGTGCCAGCAGCCGAGAGTACGCCAGGGGGCGAGGTGGCTACACCTTC,CASSREYARGRGGYTF
.,TRBJ1-2,TRBV19,.,TGTGCCAGTAGTATTCTATTTCCAGGGAATGGCTATGGCTACACCTTC,CASSILFPGNGYGYTF